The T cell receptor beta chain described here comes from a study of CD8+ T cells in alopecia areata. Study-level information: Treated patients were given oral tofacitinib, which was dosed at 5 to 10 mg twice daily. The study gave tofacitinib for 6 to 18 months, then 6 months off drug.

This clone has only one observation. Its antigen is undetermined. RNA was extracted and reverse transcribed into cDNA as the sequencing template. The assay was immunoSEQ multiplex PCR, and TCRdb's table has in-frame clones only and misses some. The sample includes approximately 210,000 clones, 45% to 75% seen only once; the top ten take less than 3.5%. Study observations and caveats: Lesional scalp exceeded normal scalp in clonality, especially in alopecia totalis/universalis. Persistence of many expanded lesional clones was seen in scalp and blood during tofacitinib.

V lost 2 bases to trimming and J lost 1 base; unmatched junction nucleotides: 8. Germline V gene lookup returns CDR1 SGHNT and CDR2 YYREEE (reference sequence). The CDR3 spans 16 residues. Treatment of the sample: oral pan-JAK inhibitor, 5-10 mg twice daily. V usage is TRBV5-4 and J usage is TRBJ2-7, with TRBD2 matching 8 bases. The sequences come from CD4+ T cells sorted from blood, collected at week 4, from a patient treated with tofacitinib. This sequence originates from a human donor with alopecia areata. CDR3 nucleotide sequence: TGTGCCAGCAGCTTTTCGGGAGGGGGGCGGTCCTACGAGCAGTACTTC. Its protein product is CASSFSGGGRSYEQYF.